These 20 T cell receptor beta chains originate from one sample sequenced in a study of memory CD4+ T cells and cytomegalovirus serostatus. The table came from immunoSEQ multiplex PCR; TCRdb's copy has only in-frame clones and leaves some out. The sample carries about 50,000 clones, roughly three quarters recorded once. The sort gate was single viable CD3+CD4+CD8-CD45RO+ cells for memory CD4+ T cells. The sample was memory CD4+ T cells from blood. The origin of the receptors is an adult in good health and CMV-seronegative.

The gene calls are TRBV4-2 and TRBJ2-7; TRBD2 is a possible D gene (7 bases). From germline, CDR1 is LGHNA and CDR2 YNFKEQ. Trimming left V 3 bases short and J 2 bases short, with 14 bases between. The length of the CDR3 is 15 residues. The CDR3, as DNA: TGTGCCAGCAGCCAGAGCGGGACAAACACCTACGAGCAGTACTTC. This sequence encodes CASSQSGTNTYEQYF.

The J gene is TRBJ1-6, the V gene TRBV5-6; D gene ambiguous. Looked up from germline, CDR1 is SGHDT and CDR2 is YYEEEE. The CDR3 runs to 12 residues. V shed 0 bases and J shed 7 bases, with 2 bases lying between them. CDR3 amino acids: CASSLVNSPLHF. For the CDR3, the DNA is TGTGCCAGCAGCTTGGTCAATTCACCCCTCCACTTT.

The chain recombines TRBV27 with TRBJ2-3; TRBD2 is a possible D gene (5 bases). Trimming removed 11 bases at V and 0 bases at J, with 12 bases between. Germline CDR1 MNHEY, CDR2 SMNVEV (reference sequence). The CDR3 contains 13 residues. CDR3 in DNA: TGTGCCGGGCGAAGGACTAGCACAGATACGCAGTATTTT. Translated, it gives CAGRRTSTDTQYF.

V gene TRBV19 combines with J gene TRBJ2-7; perhaps TRBD2 as D (6 bases). CDR3 length: 15 residues. Germline V gene lookup returns CDR1 LNHDA and CDR2 SQIVND (reference sequence). V lost 1 base, J lost 0 bases, and 10 bases lay in between. CDR3 residues: CASSIGATSSYEQYF. CDR3 coding DNA: TGTGCCAGTAGTATAGGTGCGACTAGCTCCTACGAGCAGTACTTC.

The rearrangement links TRBV30 to TRBJ1-6; D is perhaps TRBD1 (5 bases). Germline V gives CDR1 GTSNPN, CDR2 SVGIG (reference sequence). Between the trimmed V and J ends, which lost 2 bases and 9 bases, there was a span of 8 bases. The CDR3 sequence is 12 residues long. The CDR3 bases are TGTGCCTGGAGTCCGGGACTTTCACCCCTCCACTTT. This encodes CAWSPGLSPLHF.

The CDR3 protein is CASSTGTSGAYEQYF. CDR3 bases: TGTGCCAGCAGCACAGGGACTAGCGGTGCCTACGAGCAGTACTTC. This chain links TRBV11-2 with TRBJ2-7; 11 bases are shared with TRBD2. The CDR3 contains 15 residues. V dropped 5 bases and J dropped 2; count of bases not matched to a gene: 5. Germline CDR1 SGHAT, CDR2 FQNNGV.

As to this clone: This specimen includes other DNA sequences encoding the same CDR3. The chain combines TRBV28 with TRBJ1-3; 7 bases align to TRBD1. Per germline, CDR1 MDHEN and CDR2 SYDVKM. The CDR3 contains 16 residues. The J segment lost 0 bases and the V segment lost 4 bases, leaving 6 bases of the junction unmatched. The CDR3 coding sequence is TGTGCCAGCAGTTCTCCGGGACAGAGCTCTGGAAACACCATATATTTT. Residues: CASSSPGQSSGNTIYF. The full variable domain, rest sourced from reference TRBV28 and TRBJ1-3, is DVKVTQSSRYLVKRTGEKVFLECVQDMDHENMFWYRQDPGLGLRLIYFSYDVKMKEKGDIPEGYSVSREKKERFSLILESASTNQTSMYLCASSSPGQSSGNTIYFGEGSWLTVV.

The chain has TRBV7-8 and TRBJ1-1, with D perhaps TRBD1 (5 bases). The V gene's germline CDR1 is SGHVS and CDR2 FQNEAQ. The ends were cut back, 2 bases at V and 5 bases at J, with 9 bases in the middle. The CDR3 has 13 amino acids. The chain's CDR3 is CASSLRGGTEAFF. CDR3 nucleotide sequence: TGTGCCAGCAGCTTACGGGGGGGGACTGAAGCTTTCTTT. The whole variable domain, filled in from reference TRBV7-8 and TRBJ1-1, reads GAGVSQSPRYKVAKRGQDVALRCDPISGHVSLFWYQQALGQGPEFLTYFQNEAQLDKSGLPSDRFFAERPEGSVSTLKIQRTQQEDSAVYLCASSLRGGTEAFFGQGTRLTVV.

A few counts support this clone. The chain has TRBV6-6 and TRBJ2-1; TRBD1 aligns across 9 bases. V trimming: 7 bases; J trimming: 14 bases; junction bases outside the gene matches: 18. CDR1 and CDR2 from the germline V gene are MNHNY and SVGAGI (reference sequence). This CDR3 is 15 amino acids long. DNA of the CDR3: TGTGCCAGCACTAACTTGGGACAGGGAGTTCCCTATAAGTTCTTC. Protein: CASTNLGQGVPYKFF.

The chain uses TRBV7-9 and TRBJ2-1, with 7 bases identical to TRBD1. V was clipped by 4 bases and J by 5 bases; unmatched bases: 8. The germline V gene encodes CDR1 SEHNR and CDR2 FQNEAQ (reference sequence). This CDR3 is built from 15 residues. For the CDR3, the DNA is TGTGCCAGCAGCTCAGACAGGGTTTTTGACAATGAGCAGTTCTTC. Its protein is CASSSDRVFDNEQFF.

V usage is TRBV19 and J usage is TRBJ1-5; 8 bases are a match to TRBD1. This CDR3 region has 17 residues. Per the germline V gene, CDR1 is LNHDA and CDR2 is SQIVND (reference sequence). After removal of 5 bases from V and 0 bases from J, the junction contained 9 bases not matched to a gene. This chain's CDR3 is CASSLYDRGHSNQPQHF. Written as DNA, the CDR3 is TGTGCCAGTAGTCTCTACGACAGGGGCCATAGCAATCAGCCCCAGCATTTT.

V and J are TRBV11-2 and TRBJ2-3; D is uncertain. The V gene lost 4 bases and the J gene lost 2 bases, with 13 bases spanning the gap. This CDR3 is 15 amino acids long. CDR1 and CDR2 (germline): SGHAT, FQNNGV. As DNA, the CDR3 is TGTGCCAGCAGCTCCCCTGGCCCCACCACAGATACGCAGTATTTT. Translated: CASSSPGPTTDTQYF.

This rearrangement joins TRBV28 to TRBJ2-2, with D possibly being TRBD1 (5 bases). The CDR3 length is 14 residues. V lost 6 bases and J 6 bases, leaving 14 bases between the germline ends. Germline V gene lookup returns CDR1 MDHEN and CDR2 SYDVKM. CDR3 sequence: CASSLPGKAGELFF. For the CDR3, the DNA is TGTGCCAGCAGCTTACCAGGGAAGGCCGGGGAGCTGTTTTTT.

The gene calls are TRBV4-1 and TRBJ1-6; 8 nucleotides agree with TRBD1. The CDR3 is 17 residues long. V trimming: 4 bases; J trimming: 10 bases; junction bases outside the gene matches: 15. Per germline, CDR1 MGHRA and CDR2 YSYEKL. The CDR3 DNA is TGCGCCAGCAGCCTCCCATTACCCAGGGGGCTTGGATCACCCCTCCACTTT. This gives the protein CASSLPLPRGLGSPLHF.

This clone was recorded only once. V is TRBV13 and J is TRBJ2-1; 7 bases agree with TRBD2. The germline CDR1 and CDR2 sequences are PRHDT and FYEKMQ (reference sequence). CDR3 size: 16 residues. V shed 5 bases and J 6 bases; nucleotides not matched to a gene: 13. In nucleotides, the CDR3 is TGTGCCAGCAGCCTCCGGATCGAGCGGGATCGCAATGAGCAGTTCTTC. Amino acids: CASSLRIERDRNEQFF.

The V gene is TRBV15, the J gene TRBJ1-5, with D hard to call. CDR1 and CDR2 from the germline V gene are LNHNV and YYDKDF (reference sequence). The V and J ends lost 0 bases and 4 bases respectively, with 7 bases between them. The CDR3 spans 14 residues. The CDR3 bases are TGTGCCACCAGCAGAGAAGGAGGGAATCAGCCCCAGCATTTT. It is translated as CATSREGGNQPQHF.

CDR3 region: CSVWPPVNTEAFF. CDR3 nucleotides: TGCAGCGTCTGGCCACCCGTGAACACTGAAGCTTTCTTT. This sequence joins TRBV29-1 and TRBJ1-1; D is uncertain. The germline gives CDR1 SQVTM, CDR2 ANQGSEA. Deletions cut 6 bases from V and 0 bases from J, with 11 bases between. The length of the CDR3 is 13 residues.

The chain has TRBV25-1 and TRBJ2-7; TRBD2 might be the D (6 bases). The germline gives CDR1 MGHDK, CDR2 SYGVNS. The CDR3 has 15 residues. The ends were cut back, 10 bases at V and 0 bases at J, with 19 bases in the middle. The CDR3 nucleotides are TGTGCCACCGGGGGTCGGACTCAGAGCTCCTACGAGCAGTACTTC. It is translated as CATGGRTQSSYEQYF.

This chain links TRBV30 with TRBJ1-5, with D unresolved. The CDR3 length is 12 residues. V lost 2 bases and J lost 6, with 8 bases in between. CDR1 is GTSNPN and CDR2 is SVGIG in the germline V gene (reference sequence). DNA of the CDR3: TGTGCCTGGAGTCCCCACAGTCAGCCCCAGCATTTT. Its protein is CAWSPHSQPQHF. Full variable domain (outside the CDR3, taken from reference TRBV30 and TRBJ1-5): SQTIHQWPATLVQPVGSPLSLECTVEGTSNPNLYWYRQAAGRGLQLLFYSVGIGQISSEVPQNLSASRPQDRQFILSSKKLLLSDSGFYLCAWSPHSQPQHFGDGTRLSIL.

V is TRBV19 and J is TRBJ2-7, with a tentative D call TRBD1 (6 bases). Trimming removed 3 bases from V and 6 bases from J, with 21 bases in between. CDR3 length: 16 residues. From germline, CDR1 is LNHDA and CDR2 SQIVND (reference sequence). CDR3 residues: CASSIFGRTGHVEQYF. For the CDR3, the DNA is TGTGCCAGTAGTATTTTCGGTAGGACGGGACACGTCGAGCAGTACTTC.